The 17 T cell receptor beta chains below come from one sample, sequenced in a study of T cell repertoires in cytomegalovirus infection. TCRdb passed the reads through MiXCR, listing each CDR3 protein once. The repertoire consists of about a million distinct CDR3 sequences, with roughly 30% occurring once and the leading ten covering 11% to 15%. These receptors' antigens are unknown. This specimen was cultured CD8+ T cells from PBMCs, taken from culture after CMV antigen stimulation. The source is a human donor in good health (CMV status not recorded). Some clones in this sample may be carry-over from other donors' samples.

The table lists this clonotype with a few counts. This sequence joins TRBV4-3 and TRBJ2-1; maybe TRBD2 (6 bases). Germline V gene lookup returns CDR1 LGHNA and CDR2 YSLEER. Trimming left V 2 bases short and J 5 bases short, with 19 bases between. CDR3 length: 17 residues. The CDR3 DNA follows: TGCGCCAGCAGCCAACATCCGAGGGGAACGGGGGACAATGAGCAGTTCTTC. It is translated as CASSQHPRGTGDNEQFF.

This clonotype showed up many times. The rearrangement joins TRBV7-2 to TRBJ2-3, with D perhaps matching TRBD2 (5 bases). The CDR3 has 16 amino acids. Trimming left V 3 bases short and J 0 bases short, with 13 bases between. Germline CDR1 and CDR2: SGHTA and FQGNSA. In nucleotides, the CDR3 is TGTGCCAGCAGCTTTCTAGCTCCCGGGAGCACAGATACGCAGTATTTT. It is translated as CASSFLAPGSTDTQYF.

The chain employs TRBV9 and TRBJ2-1; TRBD2 aligns across 7 bases. Per germline, CDR1 SGDLS and CDR2 YYNGEE. This CDR3 has 15 amino acids. J gave up 3 bases and V 4 bases, and 7 bases lay outside the gene matches. CDR3 sequence: CASSTLADLYNEQFF. The CDR3, as DNA: TGTGCCAGCAGCACCCTAGCGGACCTCTACAATGAGCAGTTCTTC. The whole variable domain, filled in from reference TRBV9 and TRBJ2-1, reads DSGVTQTPKHLITATGQRVTLRCSPRSGDLSVYWYQQSLDQGLQFLIQYYNGEERAKGNILERFSAQQFPDLHSELNLSSLELGDSALYFCASSTLADLYNEQFFGPGTRLTVL.

In its sample, this clonotype was seen once. The chain joins TRBV4-1 to TRBJ1-4; no firm D call. The CDR3 loop spans 13 amino acids. Germline V gene lookup returns CDR1 MGHRA and CDR2 YSYEKL. V lost 1 base to trimming and J lost 8 bases, with 8 bases between them. The chain's CDR3 is CASSQVPGEKLFF. The CDR3 DNA reads as TGCGCCAGCAGCCAAGTCCCCGGCGAAAAACTGTTTTTT.

The gene calls are TRBV10-3 and TRBJ1-6; unclear D gene. The CDR3 totals 17 residues. Germline values: CDR1 ENHRY, CDR2 SYGVKD. The V end lost 2 bases, the J end lost 7 bases, and 18 bases lay between the germline ends. CDR3 sequence reads: CAISEGRVRGGNSPLHF. The CDR3 region has the DNA TGTGCCATCAGTGAGGGCCGGGTCCGAGGAGGGAATTCACCCCTCCACTTT.

The chain links TRBV20-1 to TRBJ2-1, with D unresolved. Trimming left V 1 base short and J 2 bases short, with 12 bases between. CDR3 length: 15 residues. Germline CDR1 and CDR2: DFQATT and SNEGSKA (reference sequence). The chain's CDR3 is CSARGGVATYNEQFF. For the CDR3, the DNA is TGCAGTGCTAGAGGGGGTGTGGCTACCTACAATGAGCAGTTCTTC.

The chain has TRBV6-5 and TRBJ1-2, with D perhaps TRBD1 (5 bases). The germline CDR1 and CDR2 sequences are MNHEY and SVGAGI. This CDR3 has 15 residues. The V gene lost 2 bases and the J gene lost 1 base, with 11 bases spanning the gap. As DNA, the CDR3 is TGTGCCAGCAGTTACCAGGGACGGATTAACTATGGCTACACCTTC. Translation: CASSYQGRINYGYTF.

The V gene is TRBV6-2 or TRBV6-3, the J gene TRBJ1-6; D remains ambiguous. The CDR3 spans 15 residues. V shed 4 bases and J shed 0 bases, with 7 bases lying between them. Germline assignment: CDR1 MNHEY and CDR2 SVGEGT. The CDR3 protein is CASSFFSSYNSPLHF. As DNA, the CDR3 is TGTGCCAGCAGTTTCTTCAGCTCCTATAATTCACCCCTCCACTTT.

The chain recombines TRBV18 with TRBJ2-1, with D possibly TRBD1 on 6 matching bases. V was trimmed by 0 bases and J by 8 bases, leaving 14 bases between them. Germline V CDR1 and CDR2: KGHSH, LQKENI. The CDR3 has 15 amino acids. CDR3 in amino acids: CASSPPGMQGYEQFF. CDR3 DNA sequence: TGTGCCAGCTCACCACCGGGCATGCAGGGGTATGAGCAGTTCTTC.

This chain joins TRBV19 and TRBJ1-2, with D unresolved. With 7 bases removed from V and 2 bases from J, the gap between germline ends came to 17 bases. Germline loops: CDR1 LNHDA, CDR2 SQIVND (reference sequence). This CDR3 comprises 15 residues. The CDR3 DNA reads TGTGCCAGTATTAATAGGTACGGAGACAACTATGGCTACACCTTC. As protein: CASINRYGDNYGYTF.

This clonotype has a count of ten or more. This rearrangement joins TRBV7-8 to TRBJ2-5, with D perhaps TRBD2 (5 bases). Germline CDR1 SGHVS, CDR2 FQNEAQ. This CDR3 is built from 11 residues. V lost 5 bases and J 10 bases, leaving 11 bases between the germline ends. CDR3 sequence reads: CASSLPGSQYF. Written as DNA, the CDR3 is TGTGCCAGCAGCCTCCCGGGGAGCCAGTACTTC.

The genes are TRBV7-9 and TRBJ2-5; 7 bases align to TRBD1. The CDR3 sequence is 16 residues long. The V segment lost 5 bases and the J segment 2 bases; nucleotides outside the gene matches: 11. Germline CDR1 and CDR2: SEHNR and FQNEAQ (reference sequence). CDR3 sequence (DNA): TGTGCCAGCAGCCCACCCCGGTCGGGACAGCAAGAGACCCAGTACTTC. It is translated as CASSPPRSGQQETQYF.

The chain combines TRBV7-9 with TRBJ1-1, with 8 bases identical to TRBD1. The CDR3 contains 17 residues. The V gene's germline CDR1 is SEHNR and CDR2 FQNEAQ (reference sequence). V was clipped by 4 bases and J by 3 bases; unmatched bases: 13. The CDR3 sequence: CASSSARGQGIHTEAFF. CDR3 nucleotides: TGTGCCAGCAGCTCTGCCAGAGGACAGGGCATTCACACTGAAGCTTTCTTT.

This clonotype appeared many times. V and J are TRBV7-8 and TRBJ2-1; 16 positions agree with TRBD2. V shed 3 bases, J shed 0 bases, and the junction held 8 bases outside the gene matches. This CDR3 region has 20 residues. CDR1 and CDR2 (germline): SGHVS, FQNEAQ. The CDR3 coding sequence is TGTGCCAGCAGCTTTAGCGGGACTAGCGGGGGGGTTAGCTCCTACAATGAGCAGTTCTTC. The encoded protein is CASSFSGTSGGVSSYNEQFF.

This clonotype was picked up one time. This could be a read error, since a much larger clone is one nucleotide away. CDR3 in amino acids: CASSPHSCSYNEQFF. DNA of the CDR3: TGTGCCAGCAGCCCCCACTCGTGCTCCTACAATGAGCAGTTCTTC. This sequence joins TRBV7-2 and TRBJ2-1; D call uncertain. Germline V gene sequence: CDR1 SGHTA, CDR2 FQGNSA. The V end lost 5 bases, the J end lost 0 bases, and 11 bases lay between the germline ends. CDR3 size: 15 residues.

The table lists this clonotype with many counts. V is TRBV7-6 and J is TRBJ1-2, with 7 bases lining up with TRBD1. Trimming cost V 0 bases and J 3 bases; bases outside gene matches: 7. The CDR3 is 16 amino acids. Germline V lookup: CDR1 SGHVS, CDR2 FNYEAQ. CDR3 nucleotide sequence: TGTGCCAGCAGCTTAGCCCCCCCACAGGGGTACTATGGCTACACCTTC. Translating it yields CASSLAPPQGYYGYTF.

This clonotype was counted a few times. This rearrangement joins TRBV4-3 to TRBJ1-3; D is perhaps TRBD1 (5 bases). V was trimmed by 5 bases and J by 0 bases, leaving 17 bases between them. There are 17 residues in the CDR3. Germline V gives CDR1 LGHNA, CDR2 YSLEER. The DNA for the CDR3 is TGCGCCAGCAGCGCCCGGGACGCCCGAAGCTCTGGAAACACCATATATTTT. Protein sequence: CASSARDARSSGNTIYF.